The 17 T cell receptor beta chains reported below all come from one sample, sequenced in a study of long-term antiretroviral therapy in people with HIV. It was version v3.0 of the immunoSEQ assay that was run at survey level. The method was immunoSEQ multiplex PCR; TCRdb's version includes in-frame clones alone and lacks a portion of them. The table has 20,000 to 30,000 clones, 70% to 80% seen once. The sequencing used unsorted PBMCs, collected 1.2 years after starting antiretroviral therapy. Receptors originate from a woman aged 40 to 50 with HIV.

V gene TRBV10-3 combines with J gene TRBJ2-5; 12 bases fit TRBD2. Trimming removed 6 bases from V and 5 bases from J; junction bases left unmatched: 10. The CDR3 has 16 residues. CDR1 is ENHRY and CDR2 is SYGVKD in the germline V gene. The CDR3 DNA sequence: TGTGCCATCAGCAAGATACTAGCGGGGGGAGCGGAGACCCAGTACTTC. Translating gives CAISKILAGGAETQYF.

The rearrangement links TRBV6-5 to TRBJ2-1; D gene unclear. Germline V CDR1 and CDR2: MNHEY, SVGAGI. This CDR3 has 15 amino acids. V lost 5 bases, J lost 0 bases, and 11 bases lay in between. The CDR3 protein is CASSGRLSSYNEQFF. The DNA for the CDR3 is TGTGCCAGCAGTGGTAGGCTAAGCTCCTACAATGAGCAGTTCTTC.

The CDR3 region is CASSLSGGSYEQYF. The CDR3 region has the DNA TGTGCCAGCAGCTTATCGGGGGGCTCCTACGAGCAGTACTTC. V and J are TRBV7-9 and TRBJ2-7; 7 bases are shared with TRBD2. The ends lost 2 bases at V and 0 bases at J; junction bases unmatched: 1. The CDR3 contains 14 residues. The germline V gene has CDR1 SEHNR and CDR2 FQNEAQ (reference sequence).

This rearrangement joins TRBV30 to TRBJ2-3; D unclear. The CDR3 runs 14 residues. Germline V gives CDR1 GTSNPN, CDR2 SVGIG (reference sequence). V was cut by 0 bases and J by 6 bases, with 13 bases left in between. CDR3 nucleotides: TGTGCCTGGAGTGTAGACTCCTTCGGGGATACGCAGTATTTT. This gives the protein CAWSVDSFGDTQYF.

The rearrangement joins TRBV6-1 to TRBJ1-1; D remains unclear. CDR3 length: 14 residues. The V end lost 1 base, the J end lost 0 bases, and 6 bases lay between the germline ends. Germline-derived CDR1 and CDR2 are MNHNS and SASEGT. In nucleotides, the CDR3 is TGTGCCAGCAGTGAAGGACCGATGAACACTGAAGCTTTCTTT. This translates into CASSEGPMNTEAFF.

This chain connects TRBV5-4 to TRBJ1-1; the D is unclear. The germline V gene encodes CDR1 SGHNT and CDR2 YYREEE (reference sequence). The CDR3 spans 12 residues. The ends were cut back, 2 bases at V and 5 bases at J, with 7 bases in the middle. The CDR3 sequence: CASSLDRTEAFF. As DNA, the CDR3 is TGTGCCAGCAGCTTAGACCGAACTGAAGCTTTCTTT.

The rearrangement links TRBV10-3 to TRBJ2-6; 7 positions agree with TRBD1. This CDR3 is built from 18 residues. With V trimmed by 7 bases and J by 4 bases, 16 bases remained unmatched. Germline V gives CDR1 ENHRY, CDR2 SYGVKD. Here the CDR3 DNA reads TGTGCCATCAAACGGGACAGAGTGGGGAATGGAGGGGCCAACGTCCTGACTTTC. Protein sequence: CAIKRDRVGNGGANVLTF.

The chain's CDR3 is CASSIMGTGEKLFF. The CDR3 DNA reads as TGTGCCAGTAGTATCATGGGGACAGGGGAAAAACTGTTTTTT. The chain has TRBV19 and TRBJ1-4; TRBD1 agrees at 9 bases. V shed 3 bases and J 8 bases; nucleotides not matched to a gene: 4. This CDR3 has 14 amino acids. CDR1 and CDR2 (germline): LNHDA, SQIVND (reference sequence).

J is TRBJ2-7 and V is TRBV9, with 9 bases matching TRBD2. V lost 0 bases and J lost 7; bases outside the gene matches: 11. Germline CDR1 reads SGDLS; CDR2 reads YYNGEE. CDR3 length: 16 amino acids. The CDR3: CASSVASGANRGEQYF. The CDR3 DNA reads TGTGCCAGCAGCGTAGCTAGCGGGGCCAATAGGGGTGAGCAGTACTTC.

V is TRBV6-1 and J is TRBJ1-5; D gene uncertain. The CDR3 has 16 amino acids. The V end was cut by 2 bases, the J end by 1 base, with 12 bases between. Germline lookup yields CDR1 MNHNS and CDR2 SASEGT. CDR3 protein: CASSESVVGSNQPQHF. CDR3 sequence (DNA): TGTGCCAGCAGTGAAAGCGTAGTGGGGAGCAATCAGCCCCAGCATTTT.

This chain joins TRBV7-9 and TRBJ2-5; no clear D. The CDR3 is 12 residues long. Germline CDR1 reads SEHNR; CDR2 reads FQNEAQ (reference sequence). Deletions cut 1 base from V and 5 bases from J, with 5 bases between. The CDR3 DNA reads TGTGCCAGCAGCTTAGGATTTGAGACCCAGTACTTC. Its protein is CASSLGFETQYF.

This clone was seen only a few times. The J gene is TRBJ2-5, the V gene TRBV18, with D possibly matching TRBD2 (5 bases). Trimming left V 6 bases short and J 4 bases short, with 21 bases between. This CDR3 has 16 amino acids. Germline V CDR1 and CDR2: KGHSH, LQKENI. CDR3 protein: CASSQTPRTGLETQYF. In DNA, the CDR3 is TGTGCCAGCTCGCAAACGCCTAGGACTGGTTTAGAGACCCAGTACTTC.

The chain combines TRBV15 with TRBJ2-1, with D unresolved. Trimming cost V 1 base and J 10 bases, with 8 bases left between them. Germline lookup yields CDR1 LNHNV and CDR2 YYDKDF (reference sequence). The CDR3 extends over 12 amino acids. The CDR3 coding sequence is TGTGCCACCAGCAGAGTTGCCGGAGAGCAGTTCTTC. Its protein is CATSRVAGEQFF.

This clone was detected once. V usage is TRBV11-2 and J usage is TRBJ2-7; either TRBD1 or TRBD2 may supply D (5 bases each). The germline V gene has CDR1 SGHAT and CDR2 FQNNGV. The CDR3 runs 17 residues. V lost 6 bases and J 2 bases, leaving 23 bases between the germline ends. CDR3 coding DNA: TGTGCCAGCAGTCGCAGGGACCTGATTAGTCTCGCCTACGAGCAGTACTTC. It translates to CASSRRDLISLAYEQYF.

This clone showed up just once. The CDR3 loop is CASSLGLIVGDTQYF. The DNA for the CDR3 is TGTGCCAGCAGCTTGGGACTGATTGTAGGGGATACGCAGTATTTT. The gene calls are TRBV5-4 and TRBJ2-3; unclear D gene. The V end was cut by 0 bases, the J end by 6 bases, with 14 bases between. The V gene's germline CDR1 is SGHNT and CDR2 YYREEE (reference sequence). The CDR3 sequence is 15 residues long. The variable domain in full, completed from reference TRBV5-4 and TRBJ2-3, reads ETGVTQSPTHLIKTRGQQVTLRCSSQSGHNTVSWYQQALGQGPQFIFQYYREEENGRGNFPPRFSGLQFPNYSSELNVNALELDDSALYLCASSLGLIVGDTQYFGPGTRLTVL.

The chain has TRBV30 and TRBJ1-1, with D possibly being TRBD1 (5 bases). The V end was cut by 2 bases, the J end by 4 bases, with 11 bases between. CDR3 length: 13 residues. CDR1 and CDR2 (germline): GTSNPN, SVGIG (reference sequence). The CDR3 region has the DNA TGTGCCTGGAGTCGTGGGGGGAGCACTGAAGCTTTCTTT. Translated, it gives CAWSRGGSTEAFF.

The rearrangement joins TRBV27 to TRBJ1-2; perhaps TRBD1 as D (5 bases). V lost 5 bases and J lost 4, with 17 bases in between. CDR1 MNHEY and CDR2 SMNVEV come from the germline V gene (reference sequence). The CDR3 runs 15 residues. The CDR3 loop reads CASSASGLLFYGYTF. In nucleotides, the CDR3 is TGTGCCAGCAGTGCTTCGGGACTTCTATTCTATGGCTACACCTTC.